The 26 T cell receptor beta chains given below trace back to one sample, sequenced in a study of shared clonotypes between healthy human individuals. Assay: immunoSEQ multiplex PCR; the TCRdb copy retains only in-frame clones and omits some. The sample lists over 850,000 clones; 70% to 80% were seen once. Sequenced: memory CD4+ T cells from PBMCs. Subset noted: CD45RA-negative fraction. The origin of the receptors is a man younger than 35 in good health. Some clones in this sample may be carry-over from other donors' samples.

The chain uses TRBV28 and TRBJ1-2; D is ambiguous. CDR1 is MDHEN and CDR2 is SYDVKM in the germline V gene. V lost 1 base, J lost 6 bases, and 12 bases lay in between. The CDR3 runs 14 residues. CDR3 protein: CASSLYAPVDGYTF. As DNA, the CDR3 is TGTGCCAGCAGTTTATATGCACCGGTTGATGGCTACACCTTC.

Worth noting for this clone: This sample also contains other DNA sequences that code for the same CDR3. The gene calls are TRBV15 and TRBJ2-3; no clear D. Trimming cost V 1 base and J 5 bases, with 4 bases left between them. Germline V gives CDR1 LNHNV, CDR2 YYDKDF (reference sequence). The length of the CDR3 is 12 residues. DNA of the CDR3: TGTGCCACCAGCAGAGCGGGAGATACGCAGTATTTT. Translating gives CATSRAGDTQYF.

The chain carries TRBV25-1 and TRBJ1-2; D gene unclear. The length of the CDR3 is 14 residues. CDR1 MGHDK and CDR2 SYGVNS come from the germline V gene. V was trimmed by 3 bases and J by 8 bases, leaving 16 bases between them. CDR3 amino acids: CASSDLSTRQGYTF. The CDR3 nucleotides read TGTGCCAGCAGTGACCTCTCGACCCGGCAGGGCTACACCTTC.

This clone was counted at least ten times. This CDR3 is also generated by other DNA sequences in the sample. The chain is built from TRBV30 and TRBJ2-1; D may correspond to TRBD1 or TRBD2 (6 bases each). CDR1 GTSNPN and CDR2 SVGIG come from the germline V gene (reference sequence). Deletions cut 5 bases from V and 7 bases from J, with 15 bases between. CDR3 size: 13 residues. The CDR3 DNA sequence: TGTGCCTGGGCAAGGGGGGAGTGGAATGAGCAGTTCTTC. It translates to CAWARGEWNEQFF.

The V and J genes are TRBV7-2 and TRBJ2-5; 8 bases map to TRBD2. The CDR3 extends over 15 amino acids. The trim removed 7 bases at V and 4 bases at J, leaving 11 bases unmatched. CDR1 SGHTA and CDR2 FQGNSA come from the germline V gene. In DNA form, the CDR3 reads TGTGCCAGCACCCCCTTCGGGACTAGTGGAGAGACCCAGTACTTC. Protein product: CASTPFGTSGETQYF.

This chain links TRBV4-1 with TRBJ1-5; D uncertain. Germline V gene sequence: CDR1 MGHRA, CDR2 YSYEKL. V was clipped by 0 bases and J by 1 base, with 10 bases between them. The CDR3 runs 16 residues. CDR3 sequence reads: CASSQDGRLSNQPQHF. In DNA form, the CDR3 reads TGCGCCAGCAGCCAAGATGGCAGGCTCAGCAATCAGCCCCAGCATTTT.

This rearrangement joins TRBV7-3 to TRBJ2-7; D is perhaps TRBD1 (5 bases). V was trimmed by 0 bases and J by 3 bases, leaving 12 bases between them. The CDR3 extends over 15 amino acids. Looked up from germline, CDR1 is SGHTA and CDR2 is FQGTGA. The CDR3 loop is CASSLTPWGNYEQYF. CDR3 bases: TGTGCCAGCAGCTTAACCCCCTGGGGCAACTACGAGCAGTACTTC.

The chain is built from TRBV27 and TRBJ1-1; 7 nucleotides match TRBD1. Germline assignment: CDR1 MNHEY and CDR2 SMNVEV (reference sequence). CDR3 size: 17 residues. Unmatched junction bases numbered 9, after V lost 1 base and J lost 1 base. The CDR3 DNA reads TGTGCCAGCAGTTTATTCGGTCGTGCAGGGGGGAACACTGAAGCTTTCTTT. It yields the protein CASSLFGRAGGNTEAFF.

This clone was seen a handful of times. V usage is TRBV18 and J usage is TRBJ1-1; maybe TRBD1 (6 bases). Germline assignment: CDR1 KGHSH and CDR2 LQKENI. This CDR3 contains 13 residues. V shed 11 bases and J shed 4 bases, with 17 bases lying between them. The CDR3 sequence: CAGRQAEGTEAFF. In DNA, the CDR3 is TGTGCCGGGAGACAGGCCGAGGGCACTGAAGCTTTCTTT.

The chain joins TRBV2 to TRBJ2-2, with 10 bases fitting TRBD1. CDR3 length equals 13 residues. The V gene end was trimmed by 11 bases and the J gene end by 5 bases; junction bases not matched to a gene: 5. Germline lookup yields CDR1 SNHLY and CDR2 FYNNEI. In DNA, the CDR3 is TGTGCCGGACAGGGGGAGATTACCGGGGAGCTGTTTTTT. Translation: CAGQGEITGELFF.

The chain uses TRBV6-5 and TRBJ2-1, with 12 bases identical to TRBD2. Germline CDR1 MNHEY, CDR2 SVGAGI. This CDR3 contains 13 residues. The ends lost 6 bases at V and 15 bases at J; junction bases unmatched: 9. CDR3 in amino acids: CASRDTSGGRRFF. The CDR3 DNA sequence: TGTGCCAGCAGGGATACTAGCGGGGGGCGGCGGTTCTTC.

This chain connects TRBV27 to TRBJ1-3; D possibly corresponds to TRBD1 (6 bases). V was pared by 2 bases and J by 2 bases, with 10 bases between. Germline values: CDR1 MNHEY, CDR2 SMNVEV (reference sequence). The CDR3 spans 15 residues. The CDR3 here is CASSLNRETGNTIYF. The DNA of the CDR3 is TGTGCCAGCAGTTTAAACAGGGAAACTGGAAACACCATATATTTT.

This clone was seen ten or more times. The chain's CDR3 is CAWSVGQHEQFF. The CDR3 region has the DNA TGTGCCTGGAGTGTAGGCCAGCATGAGCAGTTCTTC. The chain recombines TRBV30 with TRBJ2-1, with unresolved D. This CDR3 has 12 residues. The germline V gene encodes CDR1 GTSNPN and CDR2 SVGIG (reference sequence). The V gene lost 0 bases and the J gene lost 8 bases, with 8 bases spanning the gap.

The chain has TRBV28 and TRBJ1-2, with a possible D match to TRBD1 (6 bases). Germline CDR1 reads MDHEN; CDR2 reads SYDVKM. The V gene lost 6 bases and the J gene lost 8 bases, with 13 bases spanning the gap. The CDR3 is 12 amino acids. CDR3 in DNA: TGTGCCAGCAGCACACTCGGGGGCGGCTACACCTTC. Translation: CASSTLGGGYTF.

The J gene is TRBJ2-7, the V gene TRBV7-9; D unresolved. The V end was cut by 5 bases, the J end by 3 bases, with 20 bases between. From germline, CDR1 is SEHNR and CDR2 FQNEAQ (reference sequence). This CDR3 spans 16 amino acids. CDR3 coding DNA: TGTGCCAGCAGCCCGGAACCGACCACCCAACTCTACGAGCAGTACTTC. This codes for CASSPEPTTQLYEQYF. Combining the CDR3 with reference TRBV7-9 and TRBJ2-7 gives the whole variable domain DTGVSQNPRHKITKRGQNVTFRCDPISEHNRLYWYRQTLGQGPEFLTYFQNEAQLEKSRLLSDRFSAERPKGSFSTLEIQRTEQGDSAMYLCASSPEPTTQLYEQYFGPGTRLTVT.

In this sample, this clone turned up a few times. The rearrangement links TRBV27 to TRBJ2-7; weak D call: TRBD2 (7 bases). Per germline, CDR1 MNHEY and CDR2 SMNVEV (reference sequence). The germline V and J ends were trimmed by 3 bases and 2 bases, with 11 bases remaining between them. The CDR3 contains 14 residues. CDR3 nucleotide sequence: TGTGCCAGCAGTTTGAGGGGGGGGACCTACGAGCAGTACTTC. Encoded protein: CASSLRGGTYEQYF.

A word on this clone: This sample includes further DNA sequences coding for the same CDR3. The chain is built from TRBV2 and TRBJ1-3, with 8 bases lining up with TRBD1. Germline lookup yields CDR1 SNHLY and CDR2 FYNNEI. This CDR3 spans 14 amino acids. The junction had 2 bases not matched to a gene; V was cut back by 6 bases and J by 1 base. Here the CDR3 reads CASSRTGSGNTIYF. The CDR3, as DNA: TGTGCCAGCAGCCGGACAGGGTCTGGAAACACCATATATTTT.

In this sample, this clone turned up once. Since a much larger clone is just one base distant, this may be a read error. The chain couples TRBV4-1 to TRBJ2-2, with 8 positions matching TRBD1. The CDR3 contains 14 residues. The germline V gene has CDR1 MGHRA and CDR2 YSYEKL. Germline trimming cut 4 bases from V and 7 bases from J; bases unmatched to any gene: 5. CDR3 coding DNA: TGCGCCAGCAGCCGACCGACAGGGGTCGGGGAGCTGTTTTTT. The encoded protein is CASSRPTGVGELFF.

V is TRBV30 and J is TRBJ2-7; either TRBD1 or TRBD2 may fit D (6 bases each). Per germline, CDR1 GTSNPN and CDR2 SVGIG (reference sequence). CDR3 length: 14 residues. With 1 base removed from V and 2 bases from J, the gap between germline ends came to 12 bases. The CDR3 is CAWSGMGGTYEQYF. In nucleotides, the CDR3 is TGTGCCTGGAGTGGGATGGGGGGCACCTACGAGCAGTACTTC.

This rearrangement joins TRBV10-3 to TRBJ2-2; 7 bases agree with TRBD1. Losses at the gene ends were 4 bases for V and 1 base for J; bases not matched to a gene: 9. This CDR3 contains 17 residues. The germline V gene has CDR1 ENHRY and CDR2 SYGVKD. The CDR3 spells CAISGKQGSVNTGELFF. The CDR3 DNA is TGTGCCATCAGTGGAAAACAGGGGTCGGTGAACACCGGGGAGCTGTTTTTT.

This sequence joins TRBV7-3 and TRBJ2-2; maybe TRBD2 (6 bases). The V end lost 0 bases, the J end lost 0 bases, and 8 bases lay between the germline ends. This CDR3 spans 16 amino acids. Germline lookup yields CDR1 SGHTA and CDR2 FQGTGA. In DNA, the CDR3 is TGTGCCAGCAGCTTAACGGGGAGGCCGAACACCGGGGAGCTGTTTTTT. This codes for CASSLTGRPNTGELFF.

This chain uses TRBV18 with TRBJ2-5; weak D call: TRBD2 (5 bases). V lost 4 bases to trimming and J lost 4 bases, with 22 bases between them. Germline CDR1 and CDR2: KGHSH and LQKENI. CDR3 length: 17 amino acids. CDR3 sequence: CASSQQAVGRGRETQYF. The CDR3 coding sequence is TGTGCCAGCTCACAGCAAGCGGTTGGAAGAGGTCGAGAGACCCAGTACTTC.

A note on this clone: Within the sample, other DNA sequences also encode this same CDR3. The chain is built from TRBV7-9 and TRBJ1-1; D remains unclear. The germline V and J ends were trimmed by 6 bases and 5 bases, with 10 bases remaining between them. The CDR3 is 12 amino acids. CDR1 and CDR2 (germline): SEHNR, FQNEAQ (reference sequence). CDR3 nucleotides: TGTGCCAGCAGTACAAGAGCGACTGAAGCTTTCTTT. It codes for CASSTRATEAFF.

This clone was counted only a few times. The chain's CDR3 is CASSYSGPARTEAFF. CDR3 coding DNA: TGTGCCAGCAGTTACTCGGGCCCGGCGAGGACTGAAGCTTTCTTT. The chain recombines TRBV6-5 with TRBJ1-1; D is unresolved. Per the germline V gene, CDR1 is MNHEY and CDR2 is SVGAGI. V lost 0 bases to trimming and J lost 5 bases, with 13 bases between them. This CDR3 has 15 residues.

The chain joins TRBV5-1 to TRBJ2-5; D perhaps matches TRBD2 (6 bases). Germline CDR1 is SGHRS and CDR2 is YFSETQ. Trimming shortened V by 5 bases and J by 5 bases, and 19 bases separated the two germline ends. The length of the CDR3 is 15 residues. Here the CDR3 DNA reads TGCGCCAGCAGTCCTAGCGAGGACCCCTGGGAGACCCAGTACTTC. It codes for CASSPSEDPWETQYF.

The chain links TRBV7-8 to TRBJ2-7; TRBD2 matches at 12 bases. This CDR3 has 19 residues. J gave up 2 bases and V 5 bases, and 16 bases lay outside the gene matches. Germline-derived CDR1 and CDR2 are SGHVS and FQNEAQ. The CDR3 sequence: CASSPRRTGLAGLAYEQYF. CDR3 in DNA: TGTGCCAGCAGCCCTCGACGGACAGGACTAGCGGGACTCGCCTACGAGCAGTACTTC.